Included here is one T cell receptor beta chain sequence, with context. This record belongs to a study of radiotherapy plus CTLA-4 blockade in lung cancer. About the research overall: Across the patients, objective responses occurred in approximately 20%, and disease control in 31%.

V lost 4 bases and J 6 bases, leaving 6 bases between the germline ends. Per germline, CDR1 SGHNT and CDR2 YYREEE (reference sequence). The CDR3 has 11 residues. Assay used: immunoSEQ multiplex PCR; TCRdb lists only in-frame clones, some missing. The table includes more than 35,000 clones, 75% to 90% detected once. In chemo-refractory metastatic non-small-cell lung cancer, patients got ipilimumab CTLA-4 blockade together with focal radiation. This clonotype was obtained from a human donor with non-small cell lung cancer who had stable disease on radiotherapy plus ipilimumab. This rearrangement joins TRBV5-4 to TRBJ2-3; possible D gene TRBD2, 6 bases. The sample here was peripheral blood, taken from a patient treated with radiotherapy plus ipilimumab. In nucleotides, the CDR3 is TGTGCCAGCAGCGGGGGGGATACGCAGTATTTT. Residues: CASSGGDTQYF.